Sequencing of this T cell receptor beta chain was carried out in a study of metastatic and nonmetastatic thyroid tumors. About the research overall: Malignant thyroid and benign thyroid patients provided blood and tumor or nodule tissue whose repertoires were compared. General study findings and limits: A significant increase in TCR beta diversity was reportedly seen in malignant thyroid tumors relative to benign nodules, in blood and tumor.

TCRdb reprocessed the PCR reads using MiXCR. The sample records approximately 5,400 clones, around 37% being singletons. Points on this clone: The antigen remains unidentified. The conserved phenylalanine or tryptophan is not found at the CDR3 terminus, so this likely reflects a read error.

The CDR3 sequence is 17 residues long. CDR1 and CDR2 from the germline V gene are LNHDA and SQIVND (reference sequence). Trimming removed 5 bases from V and 4 bases from J; junction bases left unmatched: 9. All patients reached thyroid surgery having received no treatment beforehand. V usage is TRBV19 and J usage is TRBJ2-2; 11 bases fit TRBD2. This TCR was recovered from a female donor with papillary thyroid cancer or a benign thyroid nodule (not recorded which). Some clones in this sample may be carry-over from other donors' samples. Sequencing input: adjacent normal tissue. The CDR3 spells CASSAPTSGRVTGELFY. CDR3 bases: TGTGCCAGTAGTGCTCCAACTAGCGGGAGAGTCACCGGGGAGCTGTTTTAT.